This entry is about one T cell receptor (beta chain). The sample is drawn from a study of cytomegalovirus exposure and HLA in healthy donors. Vbeta (60) and Jbeta (13) primers were used in the PCR. Sequencing used immunoSEQ multiplex PCR; TCRdb keeps in-frame clones, though not all of them. Of 70,000 to 95,000 clones in the sample, around four fifths are singletons; the top ten hold 4.5% to 7%. The clonotype originates from a woman between 18 and 29 years old in good health and CMV-seropositive. The sample was PBMCs.

The CDR3 DNA is TGTGCCAGCATTCCCCTGAGCAGGCGAGGCAATCAGCCCCAGCATTTT. It specifies CASIPLSRRGNQPQHF. The rearrangement uses TRBV28 and TRBJ1-5; D is ambiguous. The V gene lost 7 bases and the J gene lost 2 bases, with 18 bases spanning the gap. The CDR3 extends over 16 amino acids. The V gene's germline CDR1 is MDHEN and CDR2 SYDVKM.